This T cell receptor beta chain was identified in a study of long-term antiretroviral therapy in people with HIV (dated by TCRdb to between 2021 and 2023). At the level of the whole study: The earliest samples were collected roughly a decade before the 2015 WHO recommendation for immediate ART, at a time when ART was usually postponed until CD4 counts fell. This retrospective serial study examined whether starting ART and sustained HIV suppression were associated with changes in the composition and diversity of the TRB repertoire in peripheral blood. From 30 adults with confirmed HIV infection, the cohort provided some 200 cryopreserved PBMC samples, gathered serially across a mean of approximately six years (range 1-12). Among the 30 to 35 participants with HIV, about 11 were female. Test extractions of a monoclonal T-cell line alongside about 30 polyclonal samples showed no cross-contamination during QIAcube processing.

To be included, a participant needed at least one PBMC sample from before ART initiation plus at least two post-ART samples. Treatment was received in the United States of America by all participants with HIV. Before DNA extraction, cryopreserved samples of 1-10 million PBMC were thawed and washed. At the time of the earliest PBMC sample, participants with HIV were aged between roughly 20 and 55 years. Per participant, PBMC samples came from 1-4 timepoints prior to ART initiation and 2-8 timepoints following ART initiation, for a median of 7 samples. For every participant, serial HIV viral load, CD4+ T-cell count, ART history and demographic data were obtained. Genomic DNA was extracted from unsorted PBMC with a Qiagen kit on a QIAcube, processed in batches of 12 samples. V gives up 3 bases and J gives up 0 bases, and the segment between their germline ends measures 12 bases. Taken from the germline V gene, the CDR1 and CDR2 loops are SGDLS and YYNGEE. The CDR3, from cysteine to phenylalanine, totals 15 residues. Of all the DNA, just the CDR3 is kept, 45 bases in frame from base 1.

The immunoSEQ hsTCRB v3.0 assay was used at survey level resolution to sequence the TRB variable region. The target sequencing depth for TRB was 40,000-50,000 T-cell genomes per sample. Pooled TRB libraries were sequenced on an Illumina MiSeq with a v3 150-cycle kit. Concerning the study's data processing: Analysis of repertoires was carried out in R inside a reproducible Nextflow workflow spanning QC, data transformation and analysis. LymphoSeq2, an R package for exploring AIRR-Seq data, was used to implement the custom analyses. A few samples yielding fewer than 5000 total TRB sequences were excluded, leaving around 200 analyzed HIV repertoires. Among the approximately 190 retained HIV repertoires, 59 were collected before ART initiation and approximately 130 after ART initiation. Repertoires were downsampled to 5000 TRB nucleotide sequences, and summary statistics were averaged over 100 downsampling iterations. TRB sequences were retained for analysis only if CDR3 regions of at least seven amino acids were present. Diversity was measured with a Shannon entropy-derived clonality score and the Gini coefficient. In the repertoire networks, any two of the top 5000 CDR3 amino acid sequences were linked whenever the two sequences differed by an edit distance of one. GLIPH2 predicted antigen specificity groups and MHC restriction for TRB CDR3 amino acid sequences. To flag known CMV, EBV, HIV or tissue antigen associations, CDR3 amino acid sequences were matched against VDJdb and McPAS-TCR. Pre-ART, post-ART and control groups were compared with Wilcoxon signed-rank tests and Holm-Bonferroni correction. TCRdb obtained this table from immuneACCESS and retained in-frame rearrangements with V and J assigned. These tables miss some clones; where compared with another copy, unresolved V genes account for less than half of the shortfall, and the remainder is unexplained. The DNA was the basis for D and trimming; V, J and clone size are from that table. The sample profile shows about 33,000 clones; about 83% of them were found once. The biggest ten clones account for around 7.4% of the sample.

Results and caveats for the whole study, not just this receptor: Compared with controls, HIV repertoires had narrower CDR3 length ranges, and the network structure pointed to an antigen-experienced repertoire that shifted only slightly toward naive after ART. Samples dated from the mid-2000s to the late 2010s, and the ART regimens used may be less effective than current ones. Starting ART was linked to a significant rise in TRB diversity, yet even with long-term ART the diversity remained significantly lower than in transplant donor controls. Expanded TRB clones identified before ART initiation dominated the repertoire across all time points, though the dominance fluctuated and decreased in many PLHIV after ART. Limited PBMC availability meant only the TCR beta chain was sequenced, without alpha chain pairing. No data were available on ART adherence, viral resistance or therapy changes, limiting inferences about post-ART repertoire changes. Because pre-ART samples had limited cell numbers, unsorted PBMC were profiled rather than sorted CD4+ and CD8+ T cells.

A word on this clone: There is no known antigen for this receptor. No much larger clone is present one base from it, and per-base qualities are unavailable.

Sequencing used unsorted PBMCs, obtained 2 years after starting antiretroviral therapy. The chain links TRBV9 with TRBJ2-5, and perhaps TRBD1 as D gene, on 5 matching bases. The source is a woman between 45 and 65 years old with HIV. The CDR3: CASSARQFNQETQYF. The DNA sequence is given as TGTGCCAGCAGCGCGAGACAGTTTAACCAAGAGACCCAGTACTTC.